This entry is about one TCR beta chain. The PCR used 60 Vbeta and 13 Jbeta primers. TCRdb's copy holds only in-frame clones and misses some; the assay was immunoSEQ multiplex PCR. Of 180,000 or so clones in the sample, nearly 80% were seen once. The sample is drawn from a study of cytomegalovirus exposure and HLA in healthy donors. Study information: Within the Caucasian-associated ancestry cluster were roughly 79% of the approximately 400 genotyped donors.

The CDR3 contains 13 residues. Trimming pared 5 bases from V and 6 bases from J, leaving 12 bases between. Germline CDR1 and CDR2: SGHRS and YFSETQ. This clonotype originated in a man in his fifties in good health and CMV-seropositive. The sample was PBMCs. This chain connects TRBV5-1 to TRBJ1-5; possible D gene TRBD1, 6 bases. The CDR3 sequence: CASSAGVGQPQHF. CDR3 bases: TGCGCCAGCAGTGCAGGGGTCGGTCAGCCCCAGCATTTT.